This TCR beta chain comes out of a study of CD8+CD57+ T cells in acquired aplastic anemia. Study context: Sorted CD4+ plus CD8+ cells gave DNA averaging roughly 2.9 ug. Study-wide results and limits: Shared by patients and controls, some 29 CD8+ CDR3s were abundant in patients. With respect to CD8+ Simpson's diversity, patients and controls did not differ significantly.

By flow cytometry, patients selected for sequencing had shown an expansion of CD8+CD57+ cells. The cohort consisted entirely of patients having severe acquired aplastic anemia. This clonotype was recorded at least ten times. The antigen is not known. CDR3 and TCR beta VDJ profiling relied on a genomic DNA template. From the reads, TCRdb called clonotypes with MiXCR, one entry per CDR3 protein. In the table there are roughly 180,000 distinct CDR3 sequences, around 50% of which are singletons. Trimming removed 0 bases from V and 9 bases from J, with 15 bases in between. Germline V gives CDR1 SGHDN, CDR2 FVKESK. The CDR3 sequence is 16 residues long.

Source material: sorted CD4+, CD8+, or CD8+CD57+ T cells (not recorded which) from PBMCs. The chain uses TRBV14 and TRBJ1-6; D possibly corresponds to TRBD1 (6 bases). The receptor was derived from a human donor with aplastic anemia. CDR3 nucleotides: TGTGCCAGCAGCCAAGAGGGTCCCGGAGGGGGTTCACCCCTCCACTTT. Protein: CASSQEGPGGGSPLHF.